This T cell receptor beta chain was documented in a study of blood T cells in healthy people across ages. V was shortened by 8 bases and J by 7 bases, with 14 bases between the two germline ends. Germline V CDR1 and CDR2: MNHEY, SMNVEV (reference sequence). The CDR3 length is 13 residues. Sample-barcoded 5' priming and a J-beta primer mix drove a second PCR of roughly 7 to 11 cycles. TCRdb reanalysed the 5' RACE reads using MiXCR and keeps one entry per CDR3 protein. The sample holds over a million distinct CDR3 sequences; around 27% are singletons and the top ten take around 0.75%. As concerns this clonotype: The antigen is unknown.

Notes on the study in general: Calculation of diversity from one million T cells yielded estimates considered to be underestimates.

Separately, the same data were catalogued under a study of T cells of mothers and their children. That report adds: Biologically related mothers and children overlapped slightly more than unrelated pairs, a non-significant difference. Persistent microchimeric T cell clones were not found at ~100 per million sensitivity.

The source material was blood. The chain links TRBV27 to TRBJ1-4; D is uncertain. The source of this sequence is a girl aged 2 to 9 in good health. The CDR3 spells CASRGGIPEKLFF. The CDR3 DNA reads as TGTGCCAGCCGCGGTGGGATACCTGAAAAACTGTTTTTT.